This T cell receptor (beta chain) was identified in a study of T cell changes during pregnancy in multiple sclerosis. CDR3 length: 14 amino acids. Looked up from germline, CDR1 is KGHSH and CDR2 is LQKENI. V lost 6 bases, J lost 7 bases, and 18 bases lay in between. TCRdb's copy holds only in-frame clones and misses some; the assay was immunoSEQ multiplex PCR. This sample has about 55,000 clones, with 85% to 95% found just once. This chain links TRBV18 with TRBJ1-2, with D tentatively TRBD1 (6 bases). This sequence originates from a female donor with multiple sclerosis, enrolled in a pregnancy study. This material consisted of CD8+ T cells from peripheral blood mononuclear cells, taken in the third trimester of pregnancy. CDR3 region: CASSRGQISAGYTF. CDR3 nucleotides: TGTGCCAGCTCTCGGGGACAAATAAGCGCTGGCTACACCTTC.